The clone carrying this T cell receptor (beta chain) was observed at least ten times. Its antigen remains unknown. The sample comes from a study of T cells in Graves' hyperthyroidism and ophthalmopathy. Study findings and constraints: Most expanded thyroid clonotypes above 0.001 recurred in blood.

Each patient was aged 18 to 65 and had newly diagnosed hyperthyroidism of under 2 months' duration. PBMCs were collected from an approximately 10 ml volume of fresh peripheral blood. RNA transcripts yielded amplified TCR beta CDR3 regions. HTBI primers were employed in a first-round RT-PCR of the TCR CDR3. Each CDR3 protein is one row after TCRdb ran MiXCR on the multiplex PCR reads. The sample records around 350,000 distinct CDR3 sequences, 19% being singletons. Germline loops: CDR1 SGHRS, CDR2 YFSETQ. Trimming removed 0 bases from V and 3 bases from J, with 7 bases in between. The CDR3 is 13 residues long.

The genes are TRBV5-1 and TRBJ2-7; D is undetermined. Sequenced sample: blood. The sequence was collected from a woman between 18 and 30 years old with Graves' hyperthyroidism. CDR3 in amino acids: CASSLGAVYEQYF. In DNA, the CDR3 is TGCGCCAGCAGCTTGGGGGCAGTCTACGAGCAGTACTTC. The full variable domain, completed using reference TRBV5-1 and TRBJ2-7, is KAGVTQTPRYLIKTRGQQVTLSCSPISGHRSVSWYQQTPGQGLQFLFEYFSETQRNKGNFPGRFSGRQFSNSRSEMNVSTLELGDSALYLCASSLGAVYEQYFGPGTRLTVT.